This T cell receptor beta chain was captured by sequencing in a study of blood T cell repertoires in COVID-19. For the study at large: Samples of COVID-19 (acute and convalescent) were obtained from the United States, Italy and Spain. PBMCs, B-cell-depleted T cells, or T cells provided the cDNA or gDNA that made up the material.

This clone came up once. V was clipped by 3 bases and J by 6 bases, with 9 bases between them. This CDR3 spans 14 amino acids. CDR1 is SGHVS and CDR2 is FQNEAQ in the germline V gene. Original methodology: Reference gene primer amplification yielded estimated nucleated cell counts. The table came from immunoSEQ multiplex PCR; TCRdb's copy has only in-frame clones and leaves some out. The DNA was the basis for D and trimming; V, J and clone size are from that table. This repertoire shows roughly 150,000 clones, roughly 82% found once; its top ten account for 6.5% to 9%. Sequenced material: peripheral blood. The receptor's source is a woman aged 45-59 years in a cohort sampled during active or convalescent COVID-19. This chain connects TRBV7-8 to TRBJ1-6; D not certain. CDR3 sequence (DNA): TGTGCCAGCAGCTTTTCGGCGGCTAATTCACCCCTCCACTTT. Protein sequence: CASSFSAANSPLHF.